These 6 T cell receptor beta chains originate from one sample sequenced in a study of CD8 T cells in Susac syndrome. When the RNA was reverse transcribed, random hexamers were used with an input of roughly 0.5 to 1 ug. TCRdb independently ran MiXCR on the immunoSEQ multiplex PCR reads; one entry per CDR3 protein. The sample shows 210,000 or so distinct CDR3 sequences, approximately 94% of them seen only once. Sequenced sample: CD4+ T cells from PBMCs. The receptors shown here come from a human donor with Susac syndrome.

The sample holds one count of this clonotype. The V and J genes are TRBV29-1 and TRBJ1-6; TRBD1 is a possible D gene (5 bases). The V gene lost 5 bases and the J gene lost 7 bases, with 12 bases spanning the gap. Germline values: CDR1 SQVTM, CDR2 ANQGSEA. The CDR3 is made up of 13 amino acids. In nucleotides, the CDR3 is TGCAGCGTTTGGCAGGGCTTAAATTCACCCCTCCACTTT. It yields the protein CSVWQGLNSPLHF.

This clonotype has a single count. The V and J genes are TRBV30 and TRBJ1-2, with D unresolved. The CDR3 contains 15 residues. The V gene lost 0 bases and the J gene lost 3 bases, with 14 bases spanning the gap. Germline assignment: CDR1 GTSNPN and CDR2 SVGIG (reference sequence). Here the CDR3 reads CAWSVLLISDYGYTF. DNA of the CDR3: TGTGCCTGGAGTGTACTCCTAATCAGTGACTATGGCTACACCTTC.

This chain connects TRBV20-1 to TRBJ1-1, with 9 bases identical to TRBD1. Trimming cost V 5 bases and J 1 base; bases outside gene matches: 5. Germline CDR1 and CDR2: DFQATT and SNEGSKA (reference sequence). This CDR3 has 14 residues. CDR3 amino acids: CSAAPGQGNTEAFF. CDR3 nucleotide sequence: TGCAGTGCTGCCCCGGGACAGGGGAACACTGAAGCTTTCTTT.

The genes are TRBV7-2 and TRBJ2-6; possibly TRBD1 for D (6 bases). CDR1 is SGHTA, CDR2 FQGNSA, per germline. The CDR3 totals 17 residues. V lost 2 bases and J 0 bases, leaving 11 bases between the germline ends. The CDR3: CASSLWGPNSGANVLTF. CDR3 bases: TGTGCCAGCAGCTTATGGGGGCCTAACTCTGGGGCCAACGTCCTGACTTTC.

The CDR3 sequence: CAWSVRERQGARIGGYTF. The CDR3 DNA is TGTGCCTGGAGTGTACGCGAGAGACAGGGGGCGCGAATAGGTGGCTACACCTTC. The V gene is TRBV30, the J gene TRBJ1-2, with 10 positions matching TRBD1. V lost 0 bases to trimming and J lost 7 bases; unmatched junction nucleotides: 17. The CDR3 extends over 18 amino acids. Germline lookup yields CDR1 GTSNPN and CDR2 SVGIG (reference sequence).

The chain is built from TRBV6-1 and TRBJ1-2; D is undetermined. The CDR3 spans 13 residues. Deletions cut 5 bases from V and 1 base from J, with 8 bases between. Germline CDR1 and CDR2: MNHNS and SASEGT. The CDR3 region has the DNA TGTGCCAGCAGTATGGAAATTAACTATGGCTACACCTTC. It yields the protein CASSMEINYGYTF.